This T cell receptor beta chain stems from a study of blood T cell repertoires in COVID-19. Seattle patients were enrolled while actively infected and followed longitudinally. V shed 4 bases and J shed 4 bases, with 13 bases lying between them. Per germline, CDR1 LNHNV and CDR2 YYDKDF (reference sequence). This CDR3 spans 14 amino acids. Original data processing: Counts of nucleated cells, estimated from reference gene primer amplification, were obtained. The data were produced by immunoSEQ multiplex PCR, yet TCRdb's version contains in-frame clones alone and is incomplete. For V, J and clone size, that table is used; D and trimming come from the DNA. Altogether 110,000 or so clones are present, roughly 85% being singletons, with the ten largest covering around 6%.

The TCR comes from a woman in her sixties or seventies with COVID-19, enrolled during active disease. The sequencing input was peripheral blood. This chain uses TRBV15 with TRBJ1-1; TRBD1 is a possible D gene (6 bases). The CDR3 is CATSTHRETTEAFF. The CDR3 DNA reads TGTGCCACCAGCACTCACAGGGAGACCACTGAAGCTTTCTTT.